This T cell receptor beta chain was obtained from a study of blood T cell repertoires in COVID-19. Germline V lookup: CDR1 MGHRA, CDR2 YSYEKL. This CDR3 is 15 amino acids long. V dropped 4 bases and J dropped 4; count of bases not matched to a gene: 7. Data came from immunoSEQ multiplex PCR; TCRdb stores just in-frame clones and leaves some out. The sample has approximately 13,000 clones, about 79% seen once; the top ten hold about 27%. The chain combines TRBV4-1 with TRBJ2-1, with 7 bases that match TRBD2. This clonotype originated in a woman in her fifties or sixties with active or convalescent COVID-19. The sequenced sample consisted of peripheral blood. The CDR3 DNA is TGCGCCAGCAGCCTTCCCGGGACTACGTACAATGAGCAGTTCTTC. Translation gives CASSLPGTTYNEQFF.